This is a list of T cell receptor beta chains from one sample in a study of cytotoxic CD8 clonotypes in ibrutinib-treated CLL. Method: immunoSEQ multiplex PCR; TCRdb's copy keeps in-frame clones and lacks some. This table holds some 200,000 clones, around 72% found once. Source: PBMCs, taken after 24 months of ibrutinib treatment. Every receptor here comes from a human donor with chronic lymphocytic leukemia. The CDR3 runs from the conserved cysteine through the conserved F or W. Fields, in order: CDR3 protein, V gene, J gene.

CASSQADGSSGNTIYF	TRBV14	TRBJ1-3
CASTPHGGHEQYF	TRBV27	TRBJ2-7
CASSYLGQGPDTQYF	TRBV6-5	TRBJ2-3
CASSLPGTGRTGELFF	TRBV27	TRBJ2-2
CASSSDAGFGNTIYF	TRBV9	TRBJ1-3
CASSQNLATPGNEQFF	TRBV4-1	TRBJ2-1
CASSIGTSPYEQYF	TRBV28	TRBJ2-7
CASSSWSNTEAFF	TRBV7-9	TRBJ1-1
CASSLGVAGVVTEQFF	TRBV7-8	TRBJ2-1
CASSLMGSSGEQYF	TRBV5-8	TRBJ2-7
CASSHPRLVSNEQFF	TRBV19	TRBJ2-1
CASSPPFRVGNTIYF	TRBV7-9	TRBJ1-3
CASSQNNMGIIYEQYF	TRBV4-2	TRBJ2-7
CSVATGIGVREQYF	TRBV29-1	TRBJ2-7
CASSLGPQANIQYF	TRBV5-6	TRBJ2-4
CARGGSMEGGNQPQHF	TRBV9	TRBJ1-5
CASSTSNYEQYF	TRBV9	TRBJ2-7
CASSSDGREGSYEQYF	TRBV7-8	TRBJ2-7